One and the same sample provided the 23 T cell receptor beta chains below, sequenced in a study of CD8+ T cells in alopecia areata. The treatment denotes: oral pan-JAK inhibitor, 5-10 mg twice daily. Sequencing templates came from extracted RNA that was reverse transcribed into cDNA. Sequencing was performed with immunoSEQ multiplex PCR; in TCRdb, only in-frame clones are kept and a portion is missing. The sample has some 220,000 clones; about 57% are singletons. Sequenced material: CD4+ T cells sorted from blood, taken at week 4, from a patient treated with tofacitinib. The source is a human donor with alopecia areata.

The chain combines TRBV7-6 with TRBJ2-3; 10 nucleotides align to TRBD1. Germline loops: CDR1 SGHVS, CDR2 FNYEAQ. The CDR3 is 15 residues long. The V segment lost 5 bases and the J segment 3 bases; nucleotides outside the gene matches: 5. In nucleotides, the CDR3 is TGTGCCAGCAGCAGGGACAGGGGAGGGACAGATACGCAGTATTTT. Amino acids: CASSRDRGGTDTQYF.

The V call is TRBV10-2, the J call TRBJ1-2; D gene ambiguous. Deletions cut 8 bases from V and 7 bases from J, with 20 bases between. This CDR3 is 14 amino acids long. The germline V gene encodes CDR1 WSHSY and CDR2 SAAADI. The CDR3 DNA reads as TGCGCCAGCGGATCGGACCCCTTTGGTGGTGGCTACACCTTC. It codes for CASGSDPFGGGYTF.

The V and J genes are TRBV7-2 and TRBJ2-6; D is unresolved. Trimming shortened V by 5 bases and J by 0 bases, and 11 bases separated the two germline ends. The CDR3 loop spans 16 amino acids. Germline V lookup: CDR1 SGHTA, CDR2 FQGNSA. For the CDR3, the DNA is TGTGCCAGCAGCCAGCACCGTATCTCTGGGGCCAACGTCCTGACTTTC. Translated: CASSQHRISGANVLTF. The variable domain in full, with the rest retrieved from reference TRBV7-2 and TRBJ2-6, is GAGVSQSPSNKVTEKGKDVELRCDPISGHTALYWYRQSLGQGLEFLIYFQGNSAPDKSGLPSDRFSAERTGGSVSTLTIQRTQQEDSAVYLCASSQHRISGANVLTFGAGSRLTVL.

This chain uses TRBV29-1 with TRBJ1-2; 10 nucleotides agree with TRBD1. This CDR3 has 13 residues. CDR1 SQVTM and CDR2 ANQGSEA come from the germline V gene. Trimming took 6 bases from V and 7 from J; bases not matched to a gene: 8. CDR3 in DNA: TGCAGCGTAGACGACAGGGGGCACGGTGGCTACACCTTC. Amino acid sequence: CSVDDRGHGGYTF. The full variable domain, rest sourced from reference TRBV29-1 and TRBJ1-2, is SAVISQKPSRDICQRGTSLTIQCQVDSQVTMMFWYRQQPGQSLTLIATANQGSEATYESGFVIDKFPISRPNLTFSTLTVSNMSPEDSSIYLCSVDDRGHGGYTFGSGTRLTVV.

CDR3 nucleotides: TGTGCCTACCGGAGTGGGCAGGCGCGGGATCAGCCCCAGCATTTT. Amino acids: CAYRSGQARDQPQHF. This sequence joins TRBV30 and TRBJ1-5; D unresolved. Trimming removed 7 bases from V and 5 bases from J, with 21 bases in between. This CDR3 has 15 residues. Germline V gene sequence: CDR1 GTSNPN, CDR2 SVGIG (reference sequence).

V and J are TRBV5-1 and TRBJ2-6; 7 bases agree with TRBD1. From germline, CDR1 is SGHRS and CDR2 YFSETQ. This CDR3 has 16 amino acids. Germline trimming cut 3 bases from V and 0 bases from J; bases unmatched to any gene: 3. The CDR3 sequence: CASSSTGFSGANVLTF. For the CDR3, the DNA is TGCGCCAGCAGCTCGACAGGGTTCTCTGGGGCCAACGTCCTGACTTTC.

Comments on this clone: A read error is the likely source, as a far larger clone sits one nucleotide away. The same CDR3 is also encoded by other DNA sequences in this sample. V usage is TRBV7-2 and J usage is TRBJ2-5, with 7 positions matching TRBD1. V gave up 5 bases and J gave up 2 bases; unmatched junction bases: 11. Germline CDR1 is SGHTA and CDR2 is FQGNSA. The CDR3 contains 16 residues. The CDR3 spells CASSPVRGTVQETQYF. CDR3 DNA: TGTGCCAGCAGCCCAGTAAGGGGGACAGTACAAGAGACCCAGTACTTC.

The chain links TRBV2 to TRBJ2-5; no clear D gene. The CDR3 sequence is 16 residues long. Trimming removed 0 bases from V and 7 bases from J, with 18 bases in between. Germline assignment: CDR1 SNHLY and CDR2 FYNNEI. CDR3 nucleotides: TGTGCCAGCAGTGAAGCGAGGCGCGCAGTGGGCGGGACCCAGTACTTC. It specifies CASSEARRAVGGTQYF.

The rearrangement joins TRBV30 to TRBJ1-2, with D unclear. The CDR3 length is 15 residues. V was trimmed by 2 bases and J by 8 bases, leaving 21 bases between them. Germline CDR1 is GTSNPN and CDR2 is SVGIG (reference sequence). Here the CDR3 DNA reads TGTGCCTGGAGTAGAGAGCAGCGACTAATAGGCGGCTACACCTTC. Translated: CAWSREQRLIGGYTF.

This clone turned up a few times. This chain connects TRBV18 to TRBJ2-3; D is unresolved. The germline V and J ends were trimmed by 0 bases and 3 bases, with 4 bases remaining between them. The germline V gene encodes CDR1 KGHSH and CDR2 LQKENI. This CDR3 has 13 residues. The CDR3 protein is CASSPPVTDTQYF. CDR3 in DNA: TGTGCCAGCTCACCACCAGTAACAGATACGCAGTATTTT.

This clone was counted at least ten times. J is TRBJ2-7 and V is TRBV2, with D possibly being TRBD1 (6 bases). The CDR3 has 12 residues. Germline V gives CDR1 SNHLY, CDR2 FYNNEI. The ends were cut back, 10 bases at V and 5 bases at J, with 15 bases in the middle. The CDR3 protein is CANSVQGHEQYF. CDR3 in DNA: TGTGCCAACTCCGTACAGGGTCACGAGCAGTACTTC. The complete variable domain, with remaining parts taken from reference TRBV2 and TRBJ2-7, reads EPEVTQTPSHQVTQMGQEVILRCVPISNHLYFYWYRQILGQKVEFLVSFYNNEISEKSEIFDDQFSVERPDGSNFTLKIRSTKLEDSAMYFCANSVQGHEQYFGPGTRLTVT.

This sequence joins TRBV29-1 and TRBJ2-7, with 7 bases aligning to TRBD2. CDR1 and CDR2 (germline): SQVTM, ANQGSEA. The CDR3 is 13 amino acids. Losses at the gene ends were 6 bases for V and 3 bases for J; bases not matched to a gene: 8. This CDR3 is CSVLGSGDYEQYF. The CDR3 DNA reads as TGCAGCGTCCTCGGGAGCGGGGACTACGAGCAGTACTTC.

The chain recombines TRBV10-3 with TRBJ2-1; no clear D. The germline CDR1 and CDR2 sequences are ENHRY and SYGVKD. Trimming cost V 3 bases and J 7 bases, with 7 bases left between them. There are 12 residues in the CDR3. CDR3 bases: TGTGCCATCAGTGACAAGGGTAATGAGCAGTTCTTC. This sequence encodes CAISDKGNEQFF.

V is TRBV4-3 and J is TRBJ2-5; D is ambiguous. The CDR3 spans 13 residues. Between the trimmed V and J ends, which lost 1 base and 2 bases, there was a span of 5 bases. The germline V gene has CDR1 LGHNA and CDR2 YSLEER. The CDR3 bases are TGCGCCAGCAGCCAAGGTCTGCAAGAGACCCAGTACTTC. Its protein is CASSQGLQETQYF.

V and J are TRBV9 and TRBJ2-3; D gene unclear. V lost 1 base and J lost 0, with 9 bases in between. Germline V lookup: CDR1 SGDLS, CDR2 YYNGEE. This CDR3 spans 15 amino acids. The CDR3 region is CASSVRSGSTDTQYF. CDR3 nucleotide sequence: TGTGCCAGCAGCGTACGGTCCGGGAGCACAGATACGCAGTATTTT. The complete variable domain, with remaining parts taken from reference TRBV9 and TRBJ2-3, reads DSGVTQTPKHLITATGQRVTLRCSPRSGDLSVYWYQQSLDQGLQFLIQYYNGEERAKGNILERFSAQQFPDLHSELNLSSLELGDSALYFCASSVRSGSTDTQYFGPGTRLTVL.

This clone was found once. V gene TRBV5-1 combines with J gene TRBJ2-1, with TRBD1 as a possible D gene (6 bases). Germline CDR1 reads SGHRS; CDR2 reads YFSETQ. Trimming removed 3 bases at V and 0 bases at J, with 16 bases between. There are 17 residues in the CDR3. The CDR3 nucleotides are TGCGCCAGCAGCTCGAATCTCGACAGGAGCTCCTACAATGAGCAGTTCTTC. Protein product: CASSSNLDRSSYNEQFF.

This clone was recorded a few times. The CDR3 loop reads CASGPQQSRDTQYF. In DNA, the CDR3 is TGTGCCAGCGGGCCCCAGCAGAGTCGGGATACGCAGTATTTT. The chain carries TRBV9 and TRBJ2-3; unclear D gene. The germline V gene encodes CDR1 SGDLS and CDR2 YYNGEE. Trimming took 7 bases from V and 6 from J, leaving 18 bases between them. The CDR3 spans 14 residues.

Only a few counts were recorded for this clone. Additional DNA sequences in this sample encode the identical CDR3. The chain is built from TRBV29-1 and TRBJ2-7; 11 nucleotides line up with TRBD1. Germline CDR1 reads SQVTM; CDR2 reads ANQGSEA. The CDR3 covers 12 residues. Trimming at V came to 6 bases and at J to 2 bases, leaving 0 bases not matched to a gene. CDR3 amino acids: CSVGQGAYEQYF. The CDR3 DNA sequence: TGCAGCGTGGGACAGGGGGCCTACGAGCAGTACTTC.

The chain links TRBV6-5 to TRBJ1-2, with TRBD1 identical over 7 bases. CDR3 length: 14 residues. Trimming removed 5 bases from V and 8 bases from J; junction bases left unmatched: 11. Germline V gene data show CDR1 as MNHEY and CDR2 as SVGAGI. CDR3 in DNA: TGTGCCAGCAGTCGTACAGGGGCAGGGTTCGGCTACACCTTC. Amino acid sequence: CASSRTGAGFGYTF.

CDR3 in DNA: TGTGCTAGTGGCTACGAGACCGCCGGGACAGGTAGCAATCAGCCCCAGCATTTT. Residues: CASGYETAGTGSNQPQHF. The chain uses TRBV12-5 and TRBJ1-5, with 8 bases aligning to TRBD1. Trimming took 6 bases from V and 0 from J; bases not matched to a gene: 13. Germline V CDR1 and CDR2: LGHNT, FRNRAP. CDR3 size: 18 residues. Full variable domain (remainder filled in from reference TRBV12-5 and TRBJ1-5): DARVTQTPRHKVTEMGQEVTMRCQPILGHNTVFWYRQTMMQGLELLAYFRNRAPLDDSGMPKDRFSAEMPDATLATLKIQPSEPRDSAVYFCASGYETAGTGSNQPQHFGDGTRLSIL.

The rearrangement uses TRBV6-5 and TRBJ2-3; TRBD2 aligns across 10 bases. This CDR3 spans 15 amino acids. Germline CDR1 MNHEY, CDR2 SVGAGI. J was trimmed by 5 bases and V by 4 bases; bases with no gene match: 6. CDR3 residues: CASSWSGGAGDTQYF. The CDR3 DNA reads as TGTGCCAGCAGTTGGAGCGGGGGGGCGGGAGATACGCAGTATTTT.

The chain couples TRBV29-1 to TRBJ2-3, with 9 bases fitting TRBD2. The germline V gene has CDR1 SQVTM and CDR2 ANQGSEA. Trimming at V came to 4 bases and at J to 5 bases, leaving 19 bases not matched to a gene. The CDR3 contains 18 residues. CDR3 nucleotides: TGCAGCGTTGTAGTCGTGGAGTGGCGGGGGGGCATGGGAGATACGCAGTATTTT. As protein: CSVVVVEWRGGMGDTQYF.

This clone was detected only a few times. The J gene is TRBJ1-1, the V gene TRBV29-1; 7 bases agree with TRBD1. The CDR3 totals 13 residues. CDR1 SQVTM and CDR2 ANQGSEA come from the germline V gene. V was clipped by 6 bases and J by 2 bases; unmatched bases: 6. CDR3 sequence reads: CSVKTGVNTEAFF. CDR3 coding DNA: TGCAGCGTAAAAACAGGGGTAAACACTGAAGCTTTCTTT.